This T cell receptor beta chain was sequenced for a study of T-cell reconstitution after alpha-beta-depleted transplantation in children. In this sample, this clonotype turned up a few times. Unique molecular identifiers were built into the TCRbeta library. MiXCR was run by TCRdb on the PCR reads, yielding one entry per CDR3 protein. The sample comprises roughly 500,000 distinct CDR3 sequences, around 13% of which are singletons, and approximately 5.4% rests with the top ten. This clonotype was sampled from a human donor who donated a stem cell graft to a child with combined immunodeficiency. The material sequenced was PBMCs from the stem cell graft donor, taken from the stem cell graft.

In DNA form, the CDR3 reads TGTGCCAGCAGCTTAAGCCTCCAGGTGGAGACCCAGTACTTC. Translated: CASSLSLQVETQYF. This chain links TRBV7-2 with TRBJ2-5; D gene unclear. V was clipped by 2 bases and J by 5 bases, with 12 bases between them. Germline values: CDR1 SGHTA, CDR2 FQGNSA. The CDR3 spans 14 residues.